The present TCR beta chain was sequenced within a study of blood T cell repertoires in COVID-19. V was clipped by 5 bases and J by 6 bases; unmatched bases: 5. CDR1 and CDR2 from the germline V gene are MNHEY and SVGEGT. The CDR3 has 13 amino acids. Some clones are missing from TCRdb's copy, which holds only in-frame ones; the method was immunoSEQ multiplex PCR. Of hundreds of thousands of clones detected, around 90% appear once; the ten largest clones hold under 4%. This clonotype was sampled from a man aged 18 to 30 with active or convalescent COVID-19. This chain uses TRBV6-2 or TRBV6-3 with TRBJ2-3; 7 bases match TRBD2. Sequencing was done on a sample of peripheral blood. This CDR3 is CASSRDYPDTQYF. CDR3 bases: TGTGCCAGCAGTCGGGACTACCCCGATACGCAGTATTTT.